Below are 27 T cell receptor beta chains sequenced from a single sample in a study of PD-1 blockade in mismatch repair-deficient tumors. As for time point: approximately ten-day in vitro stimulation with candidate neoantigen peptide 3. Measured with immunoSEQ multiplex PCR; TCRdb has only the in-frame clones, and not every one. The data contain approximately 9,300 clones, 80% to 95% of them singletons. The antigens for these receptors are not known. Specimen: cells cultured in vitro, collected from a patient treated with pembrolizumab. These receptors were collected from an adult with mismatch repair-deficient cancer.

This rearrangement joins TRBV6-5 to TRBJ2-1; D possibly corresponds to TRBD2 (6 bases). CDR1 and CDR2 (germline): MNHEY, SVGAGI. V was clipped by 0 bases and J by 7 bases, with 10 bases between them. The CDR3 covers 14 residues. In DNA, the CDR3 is TGTGCCAGCAGTTACTCAGCAGGGAGGAATGAGCAGTTCTTC. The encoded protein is CASSYSAGRNEQFF.

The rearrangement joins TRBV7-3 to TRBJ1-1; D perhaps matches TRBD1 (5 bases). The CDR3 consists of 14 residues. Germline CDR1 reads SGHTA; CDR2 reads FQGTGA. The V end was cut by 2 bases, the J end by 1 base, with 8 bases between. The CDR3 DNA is TGTGCCAGCAGCTTAGACAGAAAGAACACTGAAGCTTTCTTT. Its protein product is CASSLDRKNTEAFF.

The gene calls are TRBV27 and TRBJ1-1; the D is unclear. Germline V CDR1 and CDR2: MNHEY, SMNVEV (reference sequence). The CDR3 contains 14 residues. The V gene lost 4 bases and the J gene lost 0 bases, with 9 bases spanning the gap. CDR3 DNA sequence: TGTGCCAGCAGTTATGGAGGTCTGAACACTGAAGCTTTCTTT. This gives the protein CASSYGGLNTEAFF.

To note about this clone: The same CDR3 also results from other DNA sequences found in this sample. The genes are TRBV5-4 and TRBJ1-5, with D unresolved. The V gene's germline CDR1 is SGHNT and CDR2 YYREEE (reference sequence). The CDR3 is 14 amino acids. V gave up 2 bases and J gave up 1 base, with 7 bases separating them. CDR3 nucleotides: TGTGCCAGCAGCTTTGGAGGGAGCAATCAGCCCCAGCATTTT. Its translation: CASSFGGSNQPQHF.

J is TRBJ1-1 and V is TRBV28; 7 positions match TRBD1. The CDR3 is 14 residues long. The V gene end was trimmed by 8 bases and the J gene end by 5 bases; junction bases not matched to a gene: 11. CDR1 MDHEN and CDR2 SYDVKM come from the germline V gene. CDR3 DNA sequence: TGTGCCAGCCTCCGAGGGGGCGCGGGGACTGAAGCTTTCTTT. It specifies CASLRGGAGTEAFF.

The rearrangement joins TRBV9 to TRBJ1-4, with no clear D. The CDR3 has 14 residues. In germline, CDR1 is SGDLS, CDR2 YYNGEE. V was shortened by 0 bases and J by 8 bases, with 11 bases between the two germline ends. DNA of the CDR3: TGTGCCAGCAGCGTAGATGGGGAGTACGAAAAACTGTTTTTT. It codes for CASSVDGEYEKLFF.

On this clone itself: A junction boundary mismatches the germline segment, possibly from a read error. CDR3 protein: CASSLGVKTEAFF. CDR3 sequence (DNA): TGTGCCAGCAGCTTAGGTGTGAAGACTGAAGCTTTCTTT. The rearrangement uses TRBV7-8 and TRBJ1-1; D unresolved. The germline CDR1 and CDR2 sequences are SGHVS and FQNEAQ. The CDR3 contains 13 residues.

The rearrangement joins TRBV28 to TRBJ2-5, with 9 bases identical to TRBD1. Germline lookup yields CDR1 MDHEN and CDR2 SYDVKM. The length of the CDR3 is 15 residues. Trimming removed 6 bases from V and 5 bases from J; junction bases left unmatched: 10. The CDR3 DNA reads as TGTGCCAGCAGCTTACAGGGGGCGCGAAGTGAGACCCAGTACTTC. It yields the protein CASSLQGARSETQYF.

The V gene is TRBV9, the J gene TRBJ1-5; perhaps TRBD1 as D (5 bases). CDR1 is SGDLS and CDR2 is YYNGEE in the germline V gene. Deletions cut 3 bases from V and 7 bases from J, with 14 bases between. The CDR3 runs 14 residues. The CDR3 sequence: CASSGPGPGQPQHF. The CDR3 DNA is TGTGCCAGCAGCGGTCCAGGGCCGGGGCAGCCCCAGCATTTT. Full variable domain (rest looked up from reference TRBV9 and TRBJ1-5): DSGVTQTPKHLITATGQRVTLRCSPRSGDLSVYWYQQSLDQGLQFLIQYYNGEERAKGNILERFSAQQFPDLHSELNLSSLELGDSALYFCASSGPGPGQPQHFGDGTRLSIL.

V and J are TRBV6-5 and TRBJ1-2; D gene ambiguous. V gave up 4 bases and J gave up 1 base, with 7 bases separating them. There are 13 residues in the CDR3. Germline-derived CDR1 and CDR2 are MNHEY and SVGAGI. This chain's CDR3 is CASSSGYNYGYTF. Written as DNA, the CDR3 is TGTGCCAGCAGTTCGGGCTATAACTATGGCTACACCTTC.

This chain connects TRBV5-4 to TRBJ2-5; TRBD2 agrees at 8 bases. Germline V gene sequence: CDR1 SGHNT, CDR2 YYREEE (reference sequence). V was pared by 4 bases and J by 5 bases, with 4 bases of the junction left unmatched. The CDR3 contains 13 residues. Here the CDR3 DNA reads TGTGCCAGCAGCCCCGCGGGGGGTGAGACCCAGTACTTC. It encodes CASSPAGGETQYF.

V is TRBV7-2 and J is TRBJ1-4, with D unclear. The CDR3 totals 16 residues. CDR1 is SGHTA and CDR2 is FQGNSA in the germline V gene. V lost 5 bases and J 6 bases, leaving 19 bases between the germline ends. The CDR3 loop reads CASSDNKYWGDEKLFF. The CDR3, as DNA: TGTGCCAGCAGCGACAACAAGTATTGGGGTGATGAAAAACTGTTTTTT.

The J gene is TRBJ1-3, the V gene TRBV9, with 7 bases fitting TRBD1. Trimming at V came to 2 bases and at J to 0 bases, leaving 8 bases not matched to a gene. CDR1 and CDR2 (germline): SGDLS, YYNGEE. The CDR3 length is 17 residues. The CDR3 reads CASSVGGQRASGNTIYF. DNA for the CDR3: TGTGCCAGCAGCGTTGGGGGACAGCGGGCCTCTGGAAACACCATATATTTT.

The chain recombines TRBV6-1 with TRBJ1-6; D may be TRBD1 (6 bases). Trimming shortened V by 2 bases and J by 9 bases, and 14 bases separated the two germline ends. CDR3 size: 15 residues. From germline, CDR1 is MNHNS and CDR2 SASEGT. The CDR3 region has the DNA TGTGCCAGCAGTGAAATTGTCGACAGGACTTCACCCCTCCACTTT. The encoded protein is CASSEIVDRTSPLHF.

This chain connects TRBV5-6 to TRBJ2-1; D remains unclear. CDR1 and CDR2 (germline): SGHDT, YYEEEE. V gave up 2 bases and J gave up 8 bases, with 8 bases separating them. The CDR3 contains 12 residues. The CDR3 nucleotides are TGTGCCAGCAGCTTCGTCTGGGATGAGCAGTTCTTC. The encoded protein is CASSFVWDEQFF. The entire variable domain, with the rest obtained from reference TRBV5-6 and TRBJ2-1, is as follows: DAGVTQSPTHLIKTRGQQVTLRCSPKSGHDTVSWYQQALGQGPQFIFQYYEEEERQRGNFPDRFSGHQFPNYSSELNVNALLLGDSALYLCASSFVWDEQFFGPGTRLTVL.

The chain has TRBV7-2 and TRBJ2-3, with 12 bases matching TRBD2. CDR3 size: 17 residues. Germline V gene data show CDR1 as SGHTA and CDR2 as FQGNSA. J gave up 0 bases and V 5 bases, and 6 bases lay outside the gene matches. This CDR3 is CASSPRLAGASTDTQYF. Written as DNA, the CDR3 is TGTGCCAGCAGCCCCAGACTAGCGGGGGCTAGCACAGATACGCAGTATTTT.

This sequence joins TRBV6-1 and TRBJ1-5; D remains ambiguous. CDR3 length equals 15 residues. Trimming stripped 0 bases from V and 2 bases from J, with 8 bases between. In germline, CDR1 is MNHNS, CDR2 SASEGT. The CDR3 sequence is CASSEAGWGNQPQHF. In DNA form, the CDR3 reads TGTGCCAGCAGTGAAGCAGGCTGGGGCAATCAGCCCCAGCATTTT.

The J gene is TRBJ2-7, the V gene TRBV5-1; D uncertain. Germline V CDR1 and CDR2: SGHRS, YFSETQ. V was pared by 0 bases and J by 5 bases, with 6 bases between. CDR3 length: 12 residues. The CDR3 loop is CASSLAFDEQYF. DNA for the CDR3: TGCGCCAGCAGCTTGGCCTTCGACGAGCAGTACTTC.

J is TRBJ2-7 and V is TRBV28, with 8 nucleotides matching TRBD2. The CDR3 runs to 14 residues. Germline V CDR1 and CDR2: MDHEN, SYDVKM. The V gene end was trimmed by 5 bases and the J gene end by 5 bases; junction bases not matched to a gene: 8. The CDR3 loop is CASSRTGTRNEQYF. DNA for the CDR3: TGTGCCAGCAGTCGAACCGGGACTAGAAACGAGCAGTACTTC.

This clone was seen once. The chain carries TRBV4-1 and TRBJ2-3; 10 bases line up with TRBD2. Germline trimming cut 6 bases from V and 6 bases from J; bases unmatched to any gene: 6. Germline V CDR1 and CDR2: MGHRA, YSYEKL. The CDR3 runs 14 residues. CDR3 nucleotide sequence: TGCGCCAGCAGAGTAGCGGGAGGCCCGGATACGCAGTATTTT. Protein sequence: CASRVAGGPDTQYF.

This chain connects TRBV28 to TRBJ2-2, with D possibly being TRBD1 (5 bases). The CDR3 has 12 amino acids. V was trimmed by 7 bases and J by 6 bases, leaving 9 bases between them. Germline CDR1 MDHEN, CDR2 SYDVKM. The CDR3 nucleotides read TGTGCCAGCAACAGGACCCCCGGGGAGCTGTTTTTT. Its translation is CASNRTPGELFF.

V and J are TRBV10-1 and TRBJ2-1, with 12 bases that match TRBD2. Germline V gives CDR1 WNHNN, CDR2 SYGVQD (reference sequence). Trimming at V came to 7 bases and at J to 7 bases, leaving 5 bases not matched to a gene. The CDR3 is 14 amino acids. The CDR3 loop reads CASIGLAGPNEQFF. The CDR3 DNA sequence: TGCGCCAGCATTGGACTAGCGGGACCTAATGAGCAGTTCTTC.

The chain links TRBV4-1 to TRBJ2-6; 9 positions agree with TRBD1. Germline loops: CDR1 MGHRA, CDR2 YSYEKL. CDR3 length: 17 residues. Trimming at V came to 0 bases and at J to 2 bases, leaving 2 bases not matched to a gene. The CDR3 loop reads CASSQEGQGTGANVLTF. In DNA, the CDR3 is TGCGCCAGCAGCCAAGAAGGACAGGGGACTGGGGCCAACGTCCTGACTTTC.

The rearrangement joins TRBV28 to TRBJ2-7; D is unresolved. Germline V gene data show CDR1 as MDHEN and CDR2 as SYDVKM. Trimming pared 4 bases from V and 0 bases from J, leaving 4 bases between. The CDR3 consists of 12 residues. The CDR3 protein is CASSSHSYEQYF. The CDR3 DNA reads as TGTGCCAGCAGTTCCCACTCCTACGAGCAGTACTTC.

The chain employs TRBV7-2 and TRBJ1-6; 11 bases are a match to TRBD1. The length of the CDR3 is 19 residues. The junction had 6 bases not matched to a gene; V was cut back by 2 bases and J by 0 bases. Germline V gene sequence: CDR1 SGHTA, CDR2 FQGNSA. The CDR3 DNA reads TGTGCCAGCAGCTTAAGGACAGGGGGCAGGAGCTCCTATAATTCACCCCTCCACTTT. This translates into CASSLRTGGRSSYNSPLHF.

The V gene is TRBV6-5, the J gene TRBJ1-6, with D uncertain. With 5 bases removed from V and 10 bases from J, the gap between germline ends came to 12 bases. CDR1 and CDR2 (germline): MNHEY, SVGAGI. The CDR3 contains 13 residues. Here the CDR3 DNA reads TGTGCCAGCAGTACACAAAAGGGATCACCCCTCCACTTT. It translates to CASSTQKGSPLHF.

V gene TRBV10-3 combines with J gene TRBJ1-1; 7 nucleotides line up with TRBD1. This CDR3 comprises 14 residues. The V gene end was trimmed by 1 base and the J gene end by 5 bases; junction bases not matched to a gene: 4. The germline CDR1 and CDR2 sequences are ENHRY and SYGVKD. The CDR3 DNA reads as TGTGCCATCAGTGAGTTAACAGGGGCGACTGAAGCTTTCTTT. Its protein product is CAISELTGATEAFF.